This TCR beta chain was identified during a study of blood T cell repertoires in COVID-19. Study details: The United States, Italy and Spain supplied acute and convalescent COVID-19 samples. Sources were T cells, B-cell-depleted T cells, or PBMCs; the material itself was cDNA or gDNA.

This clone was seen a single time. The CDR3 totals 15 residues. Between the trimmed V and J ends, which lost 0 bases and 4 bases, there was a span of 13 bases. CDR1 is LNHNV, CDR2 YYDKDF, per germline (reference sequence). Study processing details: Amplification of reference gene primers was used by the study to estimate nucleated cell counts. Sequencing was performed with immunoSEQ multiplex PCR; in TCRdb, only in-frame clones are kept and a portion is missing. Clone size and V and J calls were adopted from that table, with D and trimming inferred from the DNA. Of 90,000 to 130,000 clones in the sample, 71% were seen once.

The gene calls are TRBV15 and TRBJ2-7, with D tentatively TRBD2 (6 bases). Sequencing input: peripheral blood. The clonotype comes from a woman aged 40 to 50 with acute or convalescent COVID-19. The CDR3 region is CATSRDLGGVYEQYF. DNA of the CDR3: TGTGCCACCAGCAGAGATCTCGGAGGGGTGTACGAGCAGTACTTC.